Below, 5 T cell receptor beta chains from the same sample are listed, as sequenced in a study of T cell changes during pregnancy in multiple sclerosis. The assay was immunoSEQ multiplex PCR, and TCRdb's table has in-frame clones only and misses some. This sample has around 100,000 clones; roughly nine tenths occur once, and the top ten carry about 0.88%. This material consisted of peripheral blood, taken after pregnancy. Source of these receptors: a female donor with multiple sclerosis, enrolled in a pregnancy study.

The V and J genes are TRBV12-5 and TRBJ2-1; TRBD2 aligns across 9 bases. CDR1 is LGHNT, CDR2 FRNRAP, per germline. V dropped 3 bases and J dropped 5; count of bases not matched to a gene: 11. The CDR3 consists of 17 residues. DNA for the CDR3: TGTGCTAGTGGTTTCCTCTTGGAGCGGGAGGACCACAATGAGCAGTTCTTC. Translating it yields CASGFLLEREDHNEQFF.

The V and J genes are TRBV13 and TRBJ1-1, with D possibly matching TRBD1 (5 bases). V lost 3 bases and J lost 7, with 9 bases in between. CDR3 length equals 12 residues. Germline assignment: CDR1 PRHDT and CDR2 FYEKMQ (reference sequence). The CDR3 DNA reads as TGTGCCAGCAGCTTGGGGCGCGGTGAAGCTTTCTTT. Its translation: CASSLGRGEAFF.

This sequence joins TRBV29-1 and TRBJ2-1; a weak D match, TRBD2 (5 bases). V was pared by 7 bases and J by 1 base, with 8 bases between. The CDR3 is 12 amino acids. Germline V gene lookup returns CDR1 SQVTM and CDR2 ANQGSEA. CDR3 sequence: CSGRGSYNEQFF. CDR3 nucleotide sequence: TGCAGCGGACGGGGATCCTACAATGAGCAGTTCTTC.

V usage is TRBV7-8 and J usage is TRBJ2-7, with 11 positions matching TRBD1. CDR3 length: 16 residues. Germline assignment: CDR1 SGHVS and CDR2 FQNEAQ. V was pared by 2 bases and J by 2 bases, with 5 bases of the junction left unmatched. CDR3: CASSLRDRGGPYEQYF. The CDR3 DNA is TGTGCCAGCAGCTTAAGGGACAGGGGGGGTCCCTACGAGCAGTACTTC.

In DNA form, the CDR3 reads TGCAGCGTTGCTAGCGGGACCACCACAGATACGCAGTATTTT. The encoded protein is CSVASGTTTDTQYF. The chain has TRBV29-1 and TRBJ2-3; 9 bases line up with TRBD2. Germline V gene data show CDR1 as SQVTM and CDR2 as ANQGSEA. V trimming: 4 bases; J trimming: 2 bases; junction bases outside the gene matches: 4. CDR3 length: 14 amino acids.